This TCR beta chain was sequenced for a study of shared clonotypes between healthy human individuals. Study conclusions and caveats: Although depth was large, rarefaction showed that sequencing of the sorted subsets was incomplete.

The material for each subset, its genomic DNA, was split evenly across several immunoSEQ plates. TCRdb's table, derived via immunoSEQ multiplex PCR, lists solely in-frame clones and lacks some. The table includes 850,000 to 1,100,000 clones, roughly 80% detected once. The CDR3 runs 13 residues. Trimming pared 6 bases from V and 7 bases from J, leaving 10 bases between. CDR1 and CDR2 (germline): SNHLY, FYNNEI. Subsets obtained from CD4+ cells comprised CD45RA+ naive and CD45RA-negative memory cells. As for this clone: The antigen remains undetermined.

The chain has TRBV2 and TRBJ1-6, with D unclear. Material: memory CD4+ T cells from PBMCs. Subset reported: CD45RA-negative fraction. This receptor was taken from a young man in good health. Some clones in this sample may be carry-over from other donors' samples. Written as DNA, the CDR3 is TGTGCCAGCAGCGCAGAACAGAATTCACCCCTCCACTTT. Translated, it gives CASSAEQNSPLHF.